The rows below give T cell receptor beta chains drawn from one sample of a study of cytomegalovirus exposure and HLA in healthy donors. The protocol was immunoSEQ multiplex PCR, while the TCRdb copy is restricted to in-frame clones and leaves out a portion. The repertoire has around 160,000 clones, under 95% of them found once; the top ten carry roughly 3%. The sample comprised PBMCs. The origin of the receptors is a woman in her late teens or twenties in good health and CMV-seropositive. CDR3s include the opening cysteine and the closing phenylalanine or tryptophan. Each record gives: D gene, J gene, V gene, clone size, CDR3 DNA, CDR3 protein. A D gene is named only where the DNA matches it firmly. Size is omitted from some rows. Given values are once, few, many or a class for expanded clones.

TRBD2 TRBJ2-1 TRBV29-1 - TGCAGCGCTCGGACTAGCGGGATCGGTGAGCAGTTCTTC CSARTSGIGEQFF
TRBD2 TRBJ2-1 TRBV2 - TGTGCCAGCAGTCTAAAGACTAGCGGGAGAGGCAATGAGCAGTTCTTC CASSLKTSGRGNEQFF
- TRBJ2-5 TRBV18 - TGTGCCAGCTCACCGGAGTCATCGCGCCAAGAGACCCAGTACTTC CASSPESSRQETQYF
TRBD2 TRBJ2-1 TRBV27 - TGTGCCAGCAGCCTGATAGCGGGAGGCATCGGCGATGAGCAGTTCTTC CASSLIAGGIGDEQFF
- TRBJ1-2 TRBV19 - TGTGCCAGTAGTACTCCTGACAGATTCTATGGCTACACCTTC CASSTPDRFYGYTF
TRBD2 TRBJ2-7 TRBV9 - TGTGCCAGCAGCGCAGAAAGACTAGCGGCCGCCTACGAGCAGTACTTC CASSAERLAAAYEQYF
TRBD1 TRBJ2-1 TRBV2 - TGTGCCAGCAAGTACGACAGGGGCGCCTCCTACAATGAGCAGTTCTTC CASKYDRGASYNEQFF
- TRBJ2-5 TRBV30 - TGTGCCTGGAGGCGAAGCCAAGAGACCCAGTACTTC CAWRRSQETQYF
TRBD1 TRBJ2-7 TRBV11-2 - TGTGCCAGCAGCCGACCGGGACAGGGTTCCTACGAGCAGTACTTC CASSRPGQGSYEQYF
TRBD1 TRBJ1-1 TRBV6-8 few TGTGCCAGCAGTCAGGGACAGGGGGTAACTGAAGCTTTCTTT CASSQGQGVTEAFF
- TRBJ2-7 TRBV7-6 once TGTGCCAGCAGCGATGAGAGGGGGACCTACGAGCAGTACTTC CASSDERGTYEQYF
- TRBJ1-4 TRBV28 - TGTGCCAGCTCCCTCGTACAGGGTGCAACTAATGAAAAACTGTTTTTT CASSLVQGATNEKLFF
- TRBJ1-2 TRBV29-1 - TGCAGCGTTGATACAGTCGGCTACACCTTC CSVDTVGYTF
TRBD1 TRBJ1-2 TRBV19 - TGTGCCAGTAGCCTTGGACAGGGGAACTATGGCTACACCTTC CASSLGQGNYGYTF